These T cell receptor beta chains were read from a single sample in a study of cytotoxic CD8 clonotypes in ibrutinib-treated CLL. Repertoires were generated with immunoSEQ multiplex PCR, while TCRdb's copy carries only in-frame clones and drops some. Of around 140,000 clones in the sample, approximately 85% were seen once. Sequencing used PBMCs, obtained after 24 months of ibrutinib treatment. The receptor source for this set is a human donor with chronic lymphocytic leukemia. CDR3s include the opening cysteine and the closing phenylalanine or tryptophan. The D gene is left open where the match is weak. Clone sizes are given selectively: once, few, many, or a class where the clone is expanded.

d_gene	v_gene	abundance	j_gene	CDR3nt	CDR3aa
NA	TRBV7-9	NA	TRBJ2-7	TGTGCCAGCGGAACCGGGACCTCCTACGAGCAGTACTTC	CASGTGTSYEQYF
NA	TRBV6-5	NA	TRBJ1-5	TGTGCCAGCAGTTACTTTGGCAATCAGCCCCAGCATTTT	CASSYFGNQPQHF
NA	TRBV28	NA	TRBJ1-4	TGTGCCAGCAGTGGGGACCCGCACGGTAATGAAAAACTGTTTTTT	CASSGDPHGNEKLFF
TRBD2	TRBV10-3	few	TRBJ2-1	TGTGCCATCCGAGGGGAAGCGGGGTCCAATGAGCAGTTCTTC	CAIRGEAGSNEQFF
TRBD1	TRBV7-8	NA	TRBJ1-6	TGTGCCAGCAGCATGGGACAGGCCAAATCGAGCTCCTATAATTCACCCCTCCACTTT	CASSMGQAKSSSYNSPLHF
NA	TRBV6-6	NA	TRBJ2-2	TGTGCCAGCACGTCACAGGCCACCGGGGAGCTGTTTTTT	CASTSQATGELFF
NA	TRBV9	once	TRBJ2-2	TGTGCCAGCAGCGTAGGGGTCGCGGGGGCCAACACCGGGGAGCTGTTTTTT	CASSVGVAGANTGELFF
NA	TRBV28	NA	TRBJ1-6	TGTGCCAGCACTTCCTTCGAGGGTGTACATTCACCCCTCCACTTT	CASTSFEGVHSPLHF
TRBD2	TRBV7-2	few	TRBJ2-3	TGTGCCAGCAGCTTAGCAGCGGGGGGGCCTGCAGATACGCAGTATTTT	CASSLAAGGPADTQYF
NA	TRBV14	NA	TRBJ2-5	TGTGCCAGCAGCCAAGACCGGGCCTTATGGGAGACCCAGTACTTC	CASSQDRALWETQYF
TRBD2	TRBV9	once	TRBJ2-3	TGTGCCAGCAGCGTTGGCCGCGGCGGGGGGGGAGCAGATACGCAGTATTTT	CASSVGRGGGGADTQYF
NA	TRBV9	NA	TRBJ2-2	TGTGCCAGCAGCCCCCGGGACACGAACACCGGGGAGCTGTTTTTT	CASSPRDTNTGELFF
NA	TRBV5-5	NA	TRBJ1-4	TGTGCCAGCAGCTTTACGGGGGTTTGGAGTGAAAAACTGTTTTTT	CASSFTGVWSEKLFF
TRBD2	TRBV4-3	NA	TRBJ2-5	TGCGCCAGCAGCCAAGGGACTAGCGGGGGAGAGACCCAGTACTTC	CASSQGTSGGETQYF
NA	TRBV15	NA	TRBJ2-2	TGTGCCACCAGCAGGGCCGGGGAGCTGTTTTTT	CATSRAGELFF
NA	TRBV7-2	NA	TRBJ2-1	TGTGCCAGCAGCTTAGGTCTGGGCCGGGCCGGGCGGACGTTCTTC	CASSLGLGRAGRTFF
NA	TRBV27	few	TRBJ2-7	TGTGCCAGCAGTTCCCGGGGACCTGCCTACGAGCAGTACTTC	CASSSRGPAYEQYF
NA	TRBV27	few	TRBJ2-7	TGTGCCAGCACCTCCCATGAGGGCTACGAGCAGTACTTC	CASTSHEGYEQYF
NA	TRBV5-8	NA	TRBJ2-3	TGTGCCAGCAGCTTGAGACCGGGGACCCGCGGCACAGATACGCAGTATTTT	CASSLRPGTRGTDTQYF
NA	TRBV12-5	NA	TRBJ1-1	TGTGCTAGTGGCATCAAGAACACTGAAGCTTTCTTT	CASGIKNTEAFF
TRBD2	TRBV18	NA	TRBJ2-3	TGTGCCAGCTCAACTAGCGGGGGTAGTTATACGCAGTATTTT	CASSTSGGSYTQYF
NA	TRBV4-2	many	TRBJ2-7	TGTGCCAGCAGCCTCGGGGGGCCAGGAACCTACGAGCAGTACTTC	CASSLGGPGTYEQYF
NA	TRBV18	NA	TRBJ2-5	TGTGCCAGCTCACCACAGGGGCAAGAGACCCAGTACTTC	CASSPQGQETQYF
NA	TRBV20-1	NA	TRBJ2-4	TGCAGTGCCTCACGGGACATTCAGTACTTC	CSASRDIQYF
TRBD1	TRBV28	NA	TRBJ1-5	TGTGCCAGCCGTACCTTTCACAGGGGTGGCAATCAGCCCCAGCATTTT	CASRTFHRGGNQPQHF
NA	TRBV18	NA	TRBJ2-3	TGTGCCAGCTCACCGACGGGGTACCCAGATACGCAGTATTTT	CASSPTGYPDTQYF
TRBD1	TRBV28	NA	TRBJ2-5	TGTGCCAGCGGCTCTCCCTCAGGACAGGGAGTGGAAGAGACCCAGTACTTC	CASGSPSGQGVEETQYF
TRBD2	TRBV6-1	NA	TRBJ2-3	TGTGCCAGCAGTGGAGCGGGACTAGCGGGGGCGGATACGCAGTATTTT	CASSGAGLAGADTQYF
TRBD1	TRBV6-4	few	TRBJ1-4	TGTGCCAGCAGTGACTCGGGACAGAATGAAAAACTGTTTTTT	CASSDSGQNEKLFF
NA	TRBV19	NA	TRBJ2-2	TGTGCCAGTAGGGGTGGGCCGGTTACCGGGGAGCTGTTTTTT	CASRGGPVTGELFF
TRBD2	TRBV7-3	NA	TRBJ2-5	TGTGCCAGCAGCGCCCTAGCGGGAGGGCAAGAGACCCAGTACTTC	CASSALAGGQETQYF
TRBD1	TRBV4-2	NA	TRBJ1-6	TGTGCCAGCAGCCAACTAGGGGGCGCGGATAATTCACCCCTCCACTTT	CASSQLGGADNSPLHF
TRBD2	TRBV6-4	NA	TRBJ2-1	TGTGCCAGCAGTAAAATAGCGGGAGGGTTAAATGAGCAGTTCTTC	CASSKIAGGLNEQFF
NA	TRBV7-9	NA	TRBJ2-1	TGTGCCAGCGCTGAAGGCGATGAGCAGTTCTTC	CASAEGDEQFF
NA	TRBV5-6	NA	TRBJ2-1	TGTGCCAGCGCCAGACGGGGGTCCTACAATGAGCAGTTCTTC	CASARRGSYNEQFF
NA	TRBV7-2	NA	TRBJ2-1	TGTGCCAGCAGCTTAGCGCCCGACGGGTCCTACAATGAGCAGTTCTTC	CASSLAPDGSYNEQFF
TRBD1	TRBV7-9	NA	TRBJ1-4	TGTGCCAGCAGCTTACCGGGACAGGGTGGTGAAAAACTGTTTTTT	CASSLPGQGGEKLFF
NA	TRBV28	NA	TRBJ2-6	TGTGCCAGCAGTTCCCGACCTGGGGGCGGGGCCAACGTCCTGACTTTC	CASSSRPGGGANVLTF
NA	TRBV19	NA	TRBJ1-5	TGTGCCAGTAGTATGACGACTGACTATCAGCCCCAGCATTTT	CASSMTTDYQPQHF
TRBD1	TRBV5-6	NA	TRBJ2-7	TGTGCCAGCAGCTTCGGGACAGGTACCTACGAGCAGTACTTC	CASSFGTGTYEQYF